These 32 T cell receptor beta chains originate from one sample sequenced in a study of blood T cell repertoires in COVID-19 (dated by TCRdb to 2020 to 2021). The method was the immunoSEQ multiplex PCR assay. As stored in TCRdb, this immuneACCESS dataset retains in-frame rearrangements with V and J assigned. A fraction of the clones does not appear; measured against another copy, unresolved V genes explain less than half of the discrepancy, and the remainder lacks a known reason. In all, the sample holds 60,000 to 80,000 clones, and around 89% of those were seen once. 18% of the sample belongs to the ten largest clones. Sequencing was done on a sample of peripheral blood. All receptors derive from a woman aged 55 to 70 with COVID-19, enrolled during active disease.

The chain couples TRBV6-5 to TRBJ1-1; D is unclear. Germline-derived CDR1 and CDR2 are MNHEY and SVGAGI. Trimming shortened V by 6 bases and J by 2 bases, and 7 bases separated the two germline ends. The CDR3 is 12 amino acids. The CDR3 DNA reads as TGTGCCAGCAGGGGCCCAAACACTGAAGCTTTCTTT. Amino acid sequence: CASRGPNTEAFF.

V and J are TRBV9 and TRBJ1-2, with D unclear. CDR3 length equals 13 residues. Trimming shortened V by 3 bases and J by 3 bases, and 9 bases separated the two germline ends. From germline, CDR1 is SGDLS and CDR2 YYNGEE. The CDR3 DNA is TGTGCCAGCAGCGCCCGGGTTGACTATGGCTACACCTTC. Translation gives CASSARVDYGYTF.

The chain links TRBV19 to TRBJ1-6; 8 positions agree with TRBD1. The ends lost 7 bases at V and 7 bases at J; junction bases unmatched: 12. There are 16 residues in the CDR3. Germline lookup yields CDR1 LNHDA and CDR2 SQIVND (reference sequence). This chain's CDR3 is CASTDDPGGRNSPLHF. Written as DNA, the CDR3 is TGTGCCAGTACCGATGACCCAGGGGGCAGGAATTCACCCCTCCACTTT.

The genes are TRBV29-1 and TRBJ2-1; D gene uncertain. The CDR3 sequence is 12 residues long. The V end lost 3 bases, the J end lost 7 bases, and 10 bases lay between the germline ends. Germline CDR1 SQVTM, CDR2 ANQGSEA. DNA of the CDR3: TGCAGCGTTGAGGGCAGAGCAAATGAGCAGTTCTTC. Protein: CSVEGRANEQFF.

The gene calls are TRBV5-5 and TRBJ1-1; D is possibly TRBD1 (5 bases). Trimming removed 5 bases from V and 1 base from J, with 12 bases in between. Germline values: CDR1 SGHKS, CDR2 YYEKEE (reference sequence). This CDR3 region has 14 residues. The CDR3 reads CASRLGRANTEAFF. The CDR3 DNA reads TGTGCCAGCAGACTCGGCAGGGCGAACACTGAAGCTTTCTTT.

The chain couples TRBV11-2 to TRBJ2-7; possible D gene TRBD1, 8 bases. This CDR3 spans 15 amino acids. CDR1 is SGHAT and CDR2 is FQNNGV in the germline V gene. Trimming cost V 4 bases and J 4 bases, with 17 bases left between them. Here the CDR3 reads CASSWTGRVSYEQYF. DNA of the CDR3: TGTGCCAGCAGCTGGACAGGGAGGGTTTCGTACGAGCAGTACTTC.

CDR3 amino acids: CASSPPGTGRTEAFF. CDR3 nucleotide sequence: TGTGCCAGCAGTCCCCCGGGGACAGGGAGGACTGAAGCTTTCTTT. The V call is TRBV6-2 or TRBV6-3, the J call TRBJ1-1; 9 bases map to TRBD1. J lost 5 bases, V lost 5 bases, and 9 bases had no gene match. Per the germline V gene, CDR1 is MNHEY and CDR2 is SVGEGT. The CDR3 spans 15 residues.

The gene calls are TRBV30 and TRBJ2-7, with TRBD2 matching over 14 bases. The ends lost 2 bases at V and 3 bases at J; junction bases unmatched: 3. The CDR3 spans 15 residues. Germline values: CDR1 GTSNPN, CDR2 SVGIG (reference sequence). The CDR3 bases are TGTGCCTGGAGTCTCGGGACTAGCGGGAGCTACGAGCAGTACTTC. It translates to CAWSLGTSGSYEQYF.

In DNA form, the CDR3 reads TGTGCCAGCAGCTCCTACACCGGGGAGCTGTTTTTT. Its protein is CASSSYTGELFF. The rearrangement uses TRBV7-6 and TRBJ2-2; D not resolved. V was clipped by 4 bases and J by 3 bases, with 3 bases between them. Germline V lookup: CDR1 SGHVS, CDR2 FNYEAQ. The CDR3 has 12 residues.

This sequence joins TRBV19 and TRBJ2-7; a possible D gene is TRBD2 (6 bases). The V gene's germline CDR1 is LNHDA and CDR2 SQIVND (reference sequence). V shed 9 bases and J shed 5 bases, with 17 bases lying between them. CDR3 size: 13 residues. CDR3 bases: TGTGCCAGAGGACCCGGAGGGACCCACGAGCAGTACTTC. It yields the protein CARGPGGTHEQYF.

The genes are TRBV19 and TRBJ2-1, with TRBD2 identical over 9 bases. In germline, CDR1 is LNHDA, CDR2 SQIVND (reference sequence). J lost 0 bases, V lost 6 bases, and 9 bases had no gene match. The CDR3 spans 17 residues. CDR3 sequence reads: CASSPRLAASSYNEQFF. The CDR3 DNA reads TGTGCCAGTAGCCCCAGACTAGCGGCGAGCTCCTACAATGAGCAGTTCTTC.

The chain joins TRBV14 to TRBJ1-2; D gene uncertain. This CDR3 contains 14 residues. Trimming cost V 0 bases and J 4 bases, with 9 bases left between them. Germline V gene data show CDR1 as SGHDN and CDR2 as FVKESK. Written as DNA, the CDR3 is TGTGCCAGCAGCCAAGATCTCCGGAGCTATGGCTACACCTTC. Protein sequence: CASSQDLRSYGYTF.

The chain employs TRBV3-1 (or the pseudogene TRBV3-2) and TRBJ2-6, with D maybe TRBD2 (5 bases). Trimming cost V 7 bases and J 4 bases, with 11 bases left between them. Germline V gene data show CDR1 as LGHDT and CDR2 as YNNKEL (reference sequence). There are 14 residues in the CDR3. CDR3 loop: CASTAGGGANVLTF. CDR3 sequence (DNA): TGTGCCAGCACCGCCGGCGGGGGGGCCAACGTCCTGACTTTC.

The chain carries TRBV5-1 and TRBJ2-7; TRBD1 is a possible D gene (5 bases). The CDR3 is 12 amino acids. Germline assignment: CDR1 SGHRS and CDR2 YFSETQ. V was clipped by 2 bases and J by 3 bases, with 6 bases between them. DNA of the CDR3: TGCGCCAGCAGCTTAACAGGCTACGAGCAGTACTTC. Protein sequence: CASSLTGYEQYF. The full variable domain, completed using reference TRBV5-1 and TRBJ2-7, is KAGVTQTPRYLIKTRGQQVTLSCSPISGHRSVSWYQQTPGQGLQFLFEYFSETQRNKGNFPGRFSGRQFSNSRSEMNVSTLELGDSALYLCASSLTGYEQYFGPGTRLTVT.

V gene TRBV24-1 combines with J gene TRBJ2-1; 11 nucleotides align to TRBD2. The CDR3 extends over 16 amino acids. Trimming took 4 bases from V and 5 from J; bases not matched to a gene: 6. The germline V gene encodes CDR1 KGHDR and CDR2 SFDVKD. Here the CDR3 reads CATSDQTSGINNEQFF. The CDR3 DNA is TGTGCCACCAGTGACCAGACTAGCGGGATTAACAATGAGCAGTTCTTC.

This clone occurred once. The rearrangement joins TRBV9 to TRBJ2-7; 13 bases match TRBD2. Germline CDR1 reads SGDLS; CDR2 reads YYNGEE. Trimming cost V 0 bases and J 6 bases; bases outside gene matches: 3. The length of the CDR3 is 15 residues. The CDR3 loop is CASSVDTSGRGEQYF. The CDR3 DNA reads as TGTGCCAGCAGCGTAGATACTAGCGGGAGGGGCGAGCAGTACTTC.

The chain carries TRBV29-1 and TRBJ2-5; 11 bases map to TRBD1. Germline-derived CDR1 and CDR2 are SQVTM and ANQGSEA. The CDR3 covers 16 residues. The V and J ends lost 5 bases and 1 base, in that order; junction bases with no gene match: 9. The chain's CDR3 is CSVPKGQGVFQETQYF. CDR3 in DNA: TGCAGCGTTCCAAAGGGACAGGGGGTTTTCCAAGAGACCCAGTACTTC.

The J gene is TRBJ1-5, the V gene TRBV6-2 or TRBV6-3; TRBD1 agrees at 7 bases. The CDR3 consists of 15 residues. The J segment lost 0 bases and the V segment lost 6 bases, leaving 5 bases of the junction unmatched. Per the germline V gene, CDR1 is MNHEY and CDR2 is SVGEGT. Written as DNA, the CDR3 is TGTGCCAGCAGCCGGACAGGTTATAGCAATCAGCCCCAGCATTTT. This codes for CASSRTGYSNQPQHF.

The V gene is TRBV27, the J gene TRBJ1-5, with D maybe TRBD1 (6 bases). The CDR3 totals 14 residues. The germline V gene encodes CDR1 MNHEY and CDR2 SMNVEV (reference sequence). Between the trimmed V and J ends, which lost 6 bases and 5 bases, there was a span of 14 bases. CDR3 sequence: CASRGPGDHQPQHF. CDR3 nucleotide sequence: TGTGCCAGCAGGGGGCCAGGGGATCATCAGCCCCAGCATTTT.

The CDR3, as DNA: TGTGCCAGCACCAGGGATAGCAATCAGCCCCAGCATTTT. It codes for CASTRDSNQPQHF. This sequence joins TRBV6-6 and TRBJ1-5, with D perhaps TRBD1 (5 bases). The CDR3 has 13 residues. V dropped 7 bases and J dropped 0 bases, with 7 bases sitting between them. Germline-derived CDR1 and CDR2 are MNHNY and SVGAGI (reference sequence).

The rearrangement links TRBV6-2 or TRBV6-3 to TRBJ2-1, with D possibly matching TRBD1 (5 bases). Germline-derived CDR1 and CDR2 are MNHEY and SVGEGT. CDR3 length: 17 amino acids. Between the trimmed V and J ends, which lost 3 bases and 0 bases, there was a span of 15 bases. The CDR3 reads CASSYRQGQSSYNEQFF. The CDR3 DNA reads TGTGCCAGCAGTTATAGGCAGGGCCAAAGCTCCTACAATGAGCAGTTCTTC.

V gene TRBV20-1 combines with J gene TRBJ1-2; unclear D gene. Germline V gene sequence: CDR1 DFQATT, CDR2 SNEGSKA (reference sequence). V lost 0 bases and J 8 bases, leaving 7 bases between the germline ends. The CDR3 loop spans 11 amino acids. Written as DNA, the CDR3 is TGCAGTGCTAGAGAGTGGGCCGGCTACACCTTC. This gives the protein CSAREWAGYTF.

The gene calls are TRBV28 and TRBJ1-2; no reliable D call. This CDR3 comprises 11 residues. Between the trimmed V and J ends, which lost 5 bases and 8 bases, there was a span of 9 bases. Germline V gives CDR1 MDHEN, CDR2 SYDVKM. The CDR3 spells CASSLTGGYTF. CDR3 in DNA: TGTGCCAGCAGTCTGACGGGGGGCTACACCTTC.

The V call is TRBV30, the J call TRBJ1-5; 9 nucleotides align to TRBD1. Germline CDR1 is GTSNPN and CDR2 is SVGIG (reference sequence). The CDR3 runs to 13 residues. Unmatched junction bases numbered 4, after V lost 4 bases and J lost 6 bases. For the CDR3, the DNA is TGTGCCTGGACACAGGGGGCAAGTCAGCCCCAGCATTTT. Its translation: CAWTQGASQPQHF.

This rearrangement joins TRBV28 to TRBJ2-3, with 8 bases aligning to TRBD2. Germline lookup yields CDR1 MDHEN and CDR2 SYDVKM. The CDR3 runs to 14 residues. Unmatched junction bases numbered 4, after V lost 1 base and J lost 7 bases. The CDR3 spells CASSLSGGPHTQYF. CDR3 DNA sequence: TGTGCCAGCAGTTTATCGGGAGGGCCCCATACGCAGTATTTT.

This chain uses TRBV5-1 with TRBJ2-7, with D tentatively TRBD2 (5 bases). CDR1 is SGHRS and CDR2 is YFSETQ in the germline V gene. The CDR3 sequence is 14 residues long. The V end was cut by 6 bases, the J end by 0 bases, with 13 bases between. The CDR3 here is CASKVVGSSYEQYF. In nucleotides, the CDR3 is TGCGCCAGCAAGGTGGTGGGGAGCTCCTACGAGCAGTACTTC.

The chain links TRBV28 to TRBJ2-1; TRBD2 matches 7 bases. The CDR3 consists of 14 residues. Per the germline V gene, CDR1 is MDHEN and CDR2 is SYDVKM. Trimming removed 7 bases from V and 3 bases from J; junction bases left unmatched: 6. The CDR3 bases are TGTGCCAGCAAGGCGAGCGGGAACTACAATGAGCAGTTCTTC. It specifies CASKASGNYNEQFF.

The V and J genes are TRBV6-5 and TRBJ1-2; D call uncertain. Germline V lookup: CDR1 MNHEY, CDR2 SVGAGI. This CDR3 spans 16 amino acids. Deletions cut 0 bases from V and 4 bases from J, with 15 bases between. CDR3 sequence reads: CASSYSSGLRGYGYTF. The CDR3 region has the DNA TGTGCCAGCAGTTACTCGAGCGGACTACGAGGCTATGGCTACACCTTC.

The chain is built from TRBV16 and TRBJ1-5, with 7 bases matching TRBD1. The germline V gene has CDR1 KGHSY and CDR2 FQNENV. This CDR3 is 14 amino acids long. The V segment lost 3 bases and the J segment 1 base; nucleotides outside the gene matches: 0. The CDR3 coding sequence is TGTGCCAGCAGCCAGACAGGGAGCAATCAGCCCCAGCATTTT. Its protein is CASSQTGSNQPQHF.

This rearrangement joins TRBV27 to TRBJ1-2; D perhaps matches TRBD1 (6 bases). This CDR3 is built from 12 residues. Germline V gene data show CDR1 as MNHEY and CDR2 as SMNVEV (reference sequence). Between the trimmed V and J ends, which lost 6 bases and 4 bases, there was a span of 9 bases. The CDR3 nucleotides read TGTGCCAGCAGGGACAGCTCCTATGGCTACACCTTC. It is translated as CASRDSSYGYTF.

The CDR3 DNA is TGTGCCAGCAGTTTGACCCTTAGCGGGGTGGGGAATGAGCAGTTCTTC. Translating it yields CASSLTLSGVGNEQFF. The V call is TRBV6-2 or TRBV6-3, the J call TRBJ2-1, with 8 positions matching TRBD2. This CDR3 has 16 residues. V was clipped by 4 bases and J by 7 bases; unmatched bases: 12. Germline assignment: CDR1 MNHEY and CDR2 SVGEGT.

The V gene is TRBV7-9, the J gene TRBJ1-1; the D gene is possibly TRBD1 (6 bases). The CDR3 contains 14 residues. Germline assignment: CDR1 SEHNR and CDR2 FQNEAQ (reference sequence). Trimming removed 2 bases from V and 2 bases from J, with 9 bases in between. CDR3 loop: CASSLLQGNTEAFF. The CDR3 DNA reads as TGTGCCAGCAGCTTATTACAGGGCAACACTGAAGCTTTCTTT.